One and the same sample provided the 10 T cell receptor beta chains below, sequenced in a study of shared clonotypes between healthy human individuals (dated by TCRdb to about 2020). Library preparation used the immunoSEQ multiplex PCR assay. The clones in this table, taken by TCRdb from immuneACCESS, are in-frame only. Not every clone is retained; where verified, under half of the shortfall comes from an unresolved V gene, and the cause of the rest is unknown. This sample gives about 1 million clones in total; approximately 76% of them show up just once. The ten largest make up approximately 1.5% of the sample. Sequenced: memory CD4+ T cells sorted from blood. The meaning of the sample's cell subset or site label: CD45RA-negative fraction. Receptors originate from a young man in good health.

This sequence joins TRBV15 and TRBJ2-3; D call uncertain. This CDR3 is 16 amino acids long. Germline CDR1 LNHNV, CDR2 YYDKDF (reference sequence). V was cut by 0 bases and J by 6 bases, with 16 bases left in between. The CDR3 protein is CATSREGDSHVDTQYF. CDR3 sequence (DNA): TGTGCCACCAGCAGAGAAGGAGACTCCCATGTGGATACGCAGTATTTT.

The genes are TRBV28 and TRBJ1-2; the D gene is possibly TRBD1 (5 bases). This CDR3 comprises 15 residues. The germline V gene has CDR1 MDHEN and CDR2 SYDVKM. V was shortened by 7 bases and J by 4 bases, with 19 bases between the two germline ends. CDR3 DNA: TGTGCCAGCAAGTCACGGGAGGGGAGGACCTATGGCTACACCTTC. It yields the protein CASKSREGRTYGYTF.

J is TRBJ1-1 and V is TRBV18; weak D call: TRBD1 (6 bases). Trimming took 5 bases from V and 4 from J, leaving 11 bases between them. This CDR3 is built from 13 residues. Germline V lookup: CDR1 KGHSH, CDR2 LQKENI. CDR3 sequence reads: CASSAGVGTEAFF. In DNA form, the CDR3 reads TGTGCCAGCTCAGCAGGGGTAGGCACTGAAGCTTTCTTT.

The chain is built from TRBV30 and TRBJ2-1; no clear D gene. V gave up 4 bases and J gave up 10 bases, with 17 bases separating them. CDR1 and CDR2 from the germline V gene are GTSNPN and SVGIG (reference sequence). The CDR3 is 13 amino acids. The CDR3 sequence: CAWISRGLVEQFF. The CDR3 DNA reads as TGTGCCTGGATCAGCCGTGGGTTAGTGGAGCAGTTCTTC.

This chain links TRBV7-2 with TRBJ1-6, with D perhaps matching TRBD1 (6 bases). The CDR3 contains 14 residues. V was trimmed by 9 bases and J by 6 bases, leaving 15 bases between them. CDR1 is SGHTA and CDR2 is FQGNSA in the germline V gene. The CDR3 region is CASRAGQANSPLHF. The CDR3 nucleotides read TGTGCCAGTCGGGCGGGACAAGCTAATTCACCCCTCCACTTT.

The CDR3 loop reads CSAFKPGGYTF. The DNA for the CDR3 is TGCAGTGCCTTTAAACCTGGAGGCTACACCTTC. The chain combines TRBV20-1 with TRBJ1-2; D not certain. V was cut by 6 bases and J by 8 bases, with 13 bases left in between. The CDR3 runs to 11 residues. Germline V lookup: CDR1 DFQATT, CDR2 SNEGSKA (reference sequence).

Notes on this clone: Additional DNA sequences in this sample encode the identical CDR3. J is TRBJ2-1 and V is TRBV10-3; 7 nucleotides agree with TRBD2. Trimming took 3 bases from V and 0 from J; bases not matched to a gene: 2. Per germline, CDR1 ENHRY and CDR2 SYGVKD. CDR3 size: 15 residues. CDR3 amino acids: CAISDGGSSYNEQFF. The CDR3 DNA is TGTGCCATCAGTGATGGCGGGAGCTCCTACAATGAGCAGTTCTTC.

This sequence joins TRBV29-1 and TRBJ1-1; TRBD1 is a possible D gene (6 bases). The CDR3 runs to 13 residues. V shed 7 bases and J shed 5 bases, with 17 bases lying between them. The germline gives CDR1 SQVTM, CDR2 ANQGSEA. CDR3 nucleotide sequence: TGCAGCGCCCTACAGGGACCGGGGACTGAAGCTTTCTTT. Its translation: CSALQGPGTEAFF.

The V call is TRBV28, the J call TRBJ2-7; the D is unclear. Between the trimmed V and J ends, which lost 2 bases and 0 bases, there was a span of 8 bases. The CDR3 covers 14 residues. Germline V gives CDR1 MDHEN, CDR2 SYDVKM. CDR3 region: CASSLLVSSYEQYF. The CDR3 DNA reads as TGTGCCAGCAGTTTACTAGTAAGCTCCTACGAGCAGTACTTC. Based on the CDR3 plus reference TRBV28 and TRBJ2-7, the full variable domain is DVKVTQSSRYLVKRTGEKVFLECVQDMDHENMFWYRQDPGLGLRLIYFSYDVKMKEKGDIPEGYSVSREKKERFSLILESASTNQTSMYLCASSLLVSSYEQYFGPGTRLTVT.

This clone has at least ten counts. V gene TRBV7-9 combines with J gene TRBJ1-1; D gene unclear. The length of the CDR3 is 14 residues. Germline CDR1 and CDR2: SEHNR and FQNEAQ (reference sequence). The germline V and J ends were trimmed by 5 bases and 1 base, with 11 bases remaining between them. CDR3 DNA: TGTGCCAGCAGCCAGTTTGCGGGGAACACTGAAGCTTTCTTT. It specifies CASSQFAGNTEAFF.